This entry is about one TCR beta chain. What it binds is unknown. The sample originates from a study of shared clonotypes between healthy human individuals. Study-level information: Researchers assigned three CD4 naive, three CD4 memory, two CD8 naive and one CD8 memory plate to each donor.

This CDR3 is built from 15 residues. Germline V CDR1 and CDR2: SGDLS, YYNGEE. Trimming removed 4 bases at V and 1 base at J, with 13 bases between. Points from the study as a whole: For sorted subsets, rarefaction showed incomplete sequencing despite large depth.

Assay used: immunoSEQ multiplex PCR; TCRdb lists only in-frame clones, some missing. The sample includes about a million clones, about 70% of them seen just once. All donors qualified as healthy HIV-negative adults and had experienced no recent acute infections or vaccinations. CD45RA-negative memory and CD45RA+ naive subsets were split from the CD4+ cells. The clonotype originates from a man younger than 35 in good health. The chain has TRBV9 and TRBJ2-3; no definite D call. Material for sequencing was memory CD4+ T cells sorted from blood. This sample's subset: CD45RA-negative fraction. The CDR3: CASSPRTWGTDTQYF. As DNA, the CDR3 is TGTGCCAGCAGCCCTCGGACCTGGGGCACAGATACGCAGTATTTT.